Below, 28 T cell receptor beta chains from the same sample are listed, as sequenced in a study of T cells in Graves' hyperthyroidism and ophthalmopathy. The TCR beta CDR3 regions underwent amplification using RNA transcripts as the source. TCR CDR3 underwent first-round RT-PCR with the HTBI primer set. In TCRdb, the multiplex PCR reads were re-called with MiXCR into one record per CDR3 protein. Among hundreds of thousands of distinct CDR3 sequences listed, approximately 18% were seen once. The sequenced material came from blood. The receptors come from a woman aged 45-59 years with Graves' hyperthyroidism that later progressed to Graves' ophthalmopathy.

This clonotype occurred once. The V gene is TRBV19, the J gene TRBJ2-6, with TRBD2 matching 7 bases. The CDR3 length is 16 residues. Per the germline V gene, CDR1 is LNHDA and CDR2 is SQIVND (reference sequence). Trimming cost V 1 base and J 2 bases; bases outside gene matches: 2. The DNA for the CDR3 is TGTGCCAGTAGTATAGGTCGGGGGGCTGGGGCCAACGTCCTGACTTTC. Its protein product is CASSIGRGAGANVLTF.

This clonotype was recorded many times. This chain uses TRBV12-3 or TRBV12-4 with TRBJ2-1, with D perhaps matching TRBD2 (5 bases). This CDR3 is 15 amino acids long. V was clipped by 2 bases and J by 10 bases, with 18 bases between them. In DNA, the CDR3 is TGTGCCAGCAGTTTATTATCCGGGGAGATGGGGGAGCAGTTCTTC. It codes for CASSLLSGEMGEQFF.

At least ten counts were recorded for this clonotype. This rearrangement joins TRBV18 to TRBJ1-4, with TRBD1 as a possible D gene (6 bases). Germline CDR1 reads KGHSH; CDR2 reads LQKENI. There are 14 residues in the CDR3. V gave up 8 bases and J gave up 4 bases, with 14 bases separating them. In DNA form, the CDR3 reads TGTGCCAGCAGCCCGACAGGCCTTAATGAAAAACTGTTTTTT. Translated: CASSPTGLNEKLFF. The full variable domain, in which reference TRBV18 and TRBJ1-4 provide the parts outside the CDR3, is NAGVMQNPRHLVRRRGQEARLRCSPMKGHSHVYWYRQLPEEGLKFMVYLQKENIIDESGMPKERFSAEFPKEGPSILRIQQVVRGDSAAYFCASSPTGLNEKLFFGSGTQLSVL.

This clonotype has at least ten counts. The rearrangement uses TRBV11-2 and TRBJ1-1; D might be TRBD1 (5 bases). This CDR3 has 13 amino acids. The germline V gene encodes CDR1 SGHAT and CDR2 FQNNGV. Trimming left V 7 bases short and J 0 bases short, with 9 bases between. The CDR3 DNA reads TGTGCCAGCACCAGGGAGTTGAACACTGAAGCTTTCTTT. Its protein is CASTRELNTEAFF.

The chain has TRBV5-1 and TRBJ2-6; no definite D call. This CDR3 has 16 residues. Trimming took off 0 bases at V and 0 bases at J, with 7 bases between the two ends. Looked up from germline, CDR1 is SGHRS and CDR2 is YFSETQ. CDR3 protein: CASSLDLISGANVLTF. The DNA of the CDR3 is TGCGCCAGCAGCTTGGATCTGATCTCTGGGGCCAACGTCCTGACTTTC.

The chain is built from TRBV6-2 or TRBV6-3 and TRBJ1-1; D not resolved. Germline V gene lookup returns CDR1 MNHEY and CDR2 SVGEGT. The CDR3 covers 13 residues. With 2 bases removed from V and 3 bases from J, the gap between germline ends came to 7 bases. CDR3 in amino acids: CASSYVEDTEAFF. CDR3 DNA: TGTGCCAGCAGTTACGTTGAGGACACTGAAGCTTTCTTT.

This clonotype was seen a handful of times. The CDR3 sequence: CASSPPMGQDYYYGYTF. CDR3 sequence (DNA): TGTGCCAGCTCACCACCGATGGGACAGGACTATTACTATGGCTACACCTTC. The V gene is TRBV18, the J gene TRBJ1-2; 8 bases agree with TRBD1. The CDR3 runs to 17 residues. After removal of 0 bases from V and 3 bases from J, the junction contained 9 bases not matched to a gene. Looked up from germline, CDR1 is KGHSH and CDR2 is LQKENI.

This clonotype was counted many times. V gene TRBV11-2 combines with J gene TRBJ1-1; no clear D gene. Trimming pared 0 bases from V and 4 bases from J, leaving 15 bases between. Germline assignment: CDR1 SGHAT and CDR2 FQNNGV. This CDR3 is 16 amino acids long. CDR3 in amino acids: CASSLEESSWTTEAFF. DNA for the CDR3: TGTGCCAGCAGCTTAGAAGAGAGTTCGTGGACCACTGAAGCTTTCTTT.

Points on this clonotype: This may be a read error, as it is one base from a much larger clone. Given the absence of the conserved phenylalanine or tryptophan at the CDR3 end, a read error is likely. This rearrangement joins TRBV30 to TRBJ1-1; D call uncertain. Germline lookup yields CDR1 GTSNPN and CDR2 SVGIG (reference sequence). Trimming took off 0 bases at V and 0 bases at J, with 5 bases between the two ends. The CDR3 totals 13 residues. CDR3 residues: CAWSVHVNTEAFL. CDR3 nucleotide sequence: TGTGCCTGGAGTGTACACGTGAACACTGAAGCTTTCCTT.

This chain uses TRBV7-8 with TRBJ1-4; D gene uncertain. CDR1 and CDR2 from the germline V gene are SGHVS and FQNEAQ. This CDR3 contains 16 residues. Deletions cut 0 bases from V and 0 bases from J, with 8 bases between. The CDR3 coding sequence is TGTGCCAGCAGCTTAGCGCTGAGGTCAACTAATGAAAAACTGTTTTTT. This gives the protein CASSLALRSTNEKLFF.

The J gene is TRBJ2-1, the V gene TRBV6-5, with D perhaps assigned TRBD1 or TRBD2 (6 bases each). This CDR3 comprises 16 residues. V lost 2 bases and J 4 bases, leaving 15 bases between the germline ends. The germline CDR1 and CDR2 sequences are MNHEY and SVGAGI. The CDR3 reads CASSYPLGGKYNEQFF. Written as DNA, the CDR3 is TGTGCCAGCAGTTACCCTTTGGGGGGCAAATACAATGAGCAGTTCTTC.

This clonotype appeared many times. CDR3 DNA sequence: TGCAGTGCTAGGAGGACAGGGAGGCGGACAGATACGCAGTATTTT. It yields the protein CSARRTGRRTDTQYF. V gene TRBV20-1 combines with J gene TRBJ2-3, with TRBD1 matching 8 bases. This CDR3 has 15 amino acids. The germline V gene encodes CDR1 DFQATT and CDR2 SNEGSKA (reference sequence). The trim removed 3 bases at V and 3 bases at J, leaving 8 bases unmatched.

The chain joins TRBV7-2 to TRBJ2-5; 10 nucleotides line up with TRBD2. J gave up 2 bases and V 7 bases, and 13 bases lay outside the gene matches. This CDR3 contains 17 residues. Germline CDR1 SGHTA, CDR2 FQGNSA. The CDR3 region is CASTPRGGLAVQETQYF. CDR3 coding DNA: TGTGCCAGCACCCCGAGGGGAGGACTAGCGGTTCAAGAGACCCAGTACTTC.

There are a few counts of this clonotype. This chain joins TRBV4-1 and TRBJ2-2, with a weak D call TRBD1 (6 bases). Germline CDR1 MGHRA, CDR2 YSYEKL. The CDR3 sequence is 17 residues long. V gave up 0 bases and J gave up 4 bases, with 15 bases separating them. In nucleotides, the CDR3 is TGCGCCAGCAGCCAAGAATTCAGGGGAAGTGGCACCGGGGAGCTGTTTTTT. This gives the protein CASSQEFRGSGTGELFF.

This clonotype has only a few counts. The V gene is TRBV29-1, the J gene TRBJ2-1, with 7 bases lining up with TRBD1. The CDR3 extends over 13 amino acids. J lost 8 bases, V lost 1 base, and 5 bases had no gene match. From germline, CDR1 is SQVTM and CDR2 ANQGSEA. This CDR3 reads CSVEGQGDHEQFF. The CDR3, as DNA: TGCAGCGTTGAAGGACAGGGAGACCATGAGCAGTTCTTC.

This clonotype has a count of ten or more. V usage is TRBV7-9 and J usage is TRBJ2-7; 8 nucleotides agree with TRBD2. CDR1 is SEHNR, CDR2 FQNEAQ, per germline (reference sequence). The CDR3 loop spans 15 amino acids. The V gene end was trimmed by 5 bases and the J gene end by 6 bases; junction bases not matched to a gene: 12. The CDR3 protein is CASSHSGALRFEQYF. CDR3 nucleotides: TGTGCCAGCAGCCATAGCGGGGCCCTAAGGTTCGAGCAGTACTTC.

CDR3 region: CASSFQETSYNSPLHF. CDR3 sequence (DNA): TGTGCCAGCAGCTTTCAGGAGACCTCCTATAATTCACCCCTCCACTTT. The chain couples TRBV6-1 to TRBJ1-6; D unresolved. The CDR3 has 16 amino acids. V lost 6 bases and J 0 bases, leaving 12 bases between the germline ends. Per germline, CDR1 MNHNS and CDR2 SASEGT.

This clonotype was seen repeatedly, ten times or more. This chain uses TRBV11-2 with TRBJ2-5; 12 bases line up with TRBD2. V shed 5 bases, J shed 5 bases, and the junction held 12 bases outside the gene matches. This CDR3 has 17 residues. Germline assignment: CDR1 SGHAT and CDR2 FQNNGV. As DNA, the CDR3 is TGTGCCAGCAGCAAACTTAGGACTAGCGGGGCCAGGGAGACCCAGTACTTC. Translation gives CASSKLRTSGARETQYF.

The rearrangement joins TRBV12-5 to TRBJ2-7, with D unresolved. Trimming cost V 2 bases and J 4 bases, with 6 bases left between them. From germline, CDR1 is LGHNT and CDR2 FRNRAP. The CDR3 sequence is 12 residues long. CDR3: CASGLPTYEQYF. The CDR3 DNA is TGTGCTAGTGGTTTGCCTACTTACGAGCAGTACTTC. Based on the CDR3 plus reference TRBV12-5 and TRBJ2-7, the full variable domain is DARVTQTPRHKVTEMGQEVTMRCQPILGHNTVFWYRQTMMQGLELLAYFRNRAPLDDSGMPKDRFSAEMPDATLATLKIQPSEPRDSAVYFCASGLPTYEQYFGPGTRLTVT.

This clonotype was seen at least ten times. The chain has TRBV29-1 and TRBJ2-3; D remains unclear. This CDR3 has 11 amino acids. Germline-derived CDR1 and CDR2 are SQVTM and ANQGSEA. V was cut by 4 bases and J by 3 bases, with 5 bases left in between. The CDR3 loop reads CSVVGTDTQYF. CDR3 nucleotide sequence: TGCAGCGTTGTCGGGACAGATACGCAGTATTTT.

As concerns this clonotype: A much more abundant neighbour one base away suggests this may be a read error. The V gene is TRBV6-1, the J gene TRBJ2-5, with D maybe TRBD1 (5 bases). This CDR3 has 12 residues. Germline values: CDR1 MNHNS, CDR2 SASEGT. V was trimmed by 7 bases and J by 5 bases, leaving 11 bases between them. In DNA form, the CDR3 reads TGTGCCAGCAAAGGACACGGGGAGACCCAGTACTTC. Encoded protein: CASKGHGETQYF.

Comments on this clonotype: One base away lies a much larger clone, so this may be a sequencing read error. V is TRBV27 and J is TRBJ2-1; 9 bases fit TRBD2. In germline, CDR1 is MNHEY, CDR2 SMNVEV (reference sequence). This CDR3 region has 15 residues. In DNA form, the CDR3 reads TGTGTCAGCAGTTCGCTCCTAGCGGGGTTTTCCGAGCAGTTCTTC. Protein product: CVSSSLLAGFSEQFF.

The chain employs TRBV2 and TRBJ1-4, with D possibly TRBD1 on 5 matching bases. Germline CDR1 and CDR2: SNHLY and FYNNEI. The length of the CDR3 is 11 residues. V lost 10 bases and J lost 7, with 10 bases in between. Written as DNA, the CDR3 is TGTGCCACCCCAGGGAGTGAAAAACTGTTTTTT. Amino acid sequence: CATPGSEKLFF. Looking up the rest from reference TRBV2 and TRBJ1-4 gives the full variable domain: EPEVTQTPSHQVTQMGQEVILRCVPISNHLYFYWYRQILGQKVEFLVSFYNNEISEKSEIFDDQFSVERPDGSNFTLKIRSTKLEDSAMYFCATPGSEKLFFGSGTQLSVL.

This clonotype was recorded at least ten times. One end of the junction does not line up with germline, which may come from a read error. The V gene is TRBV7-7, the J gene TRBJ2-5; no clear D gene. The length of the CDR3 is 13 residues. CDR1 and CDR2 from the germline V gene are SSHAT and FNYEAQ (reference sequence). CDR3 region: CASSSGPTETQYF. The CDR3 DNA reads TGTGCTAGCAGCTCCGGACCTACGGAGACCCAGTACTTC.

The table lists this clonotype with a few counts. V and J are TRBV9 and TRBJ2-3; D gene unclear. Germline loops: CDR1 SGDLS, CDR2 YYNGEE. This CDR3 is built from 14 residues. V was clipped by 0 bases and J by 5 bases, with 10 bases between them. DNA of the CDR3: TGTGCCAGCAGCGTAGGTCCGGGTGGAGATACGCAGTATTTT. Encoded protein: CASSVGPGGDTQYF.

In this sample, this clonotype turned up a few times. The chain links TRBV29-1 to TRBJ1-1; D unclear. The CDR3 loop spans 11 amino acids. Germline values: CDR1 SQVTM, CDR2 ANQGSEA. Trimming took off 5 bases at V and 1 base at J, with 5 bases between the two ends. The CDR3 loop is CSVTQNTEAFF. The CDR3 coding sequence is TGCAGCGTTACGCAGAACACTGAAGCTTTCTTT.

There are a few counts of this clonotype. V gene TRBV20-1 combines with J gene TRBJ2-7; the match to TRBD2 covers 7 bases. Trimming at V came to 2 bases and at J to 3 bases, leaving 16 bases not matched to a gene. Germline-derived CDR1 and CDR2 are DFQATT and SNEGSKA (reference sequence). CDR3 size: 17 residues. In DNA form, the CDR3 reads TGCAGTGCTAGACGGAGCACCGCCGGAGCGGGATTCTACGAGCAGTACTTC. Translated, it gives CSARRSTAGAGFYEQYF.

This clonotype was seen many times. This rearrangement joins TRBV30 to TRBJ2-7; possibly TRBD1 for D (6 bases). Looked up from germline, CDR1 is GTSNPN and CDR2 is SVGIG (reference sequence). Trimming removed 5 bases at V and 5 bases at J, with 10 bases between. The CDR3 spans 11 residues. Written as DNA, the CDR3 is TGTGCCTGGGGTGGACAGAACGAGCAGTACTTC. This gives the protein CAWGGQNEQYF.